A single sample is the source of the 32 T cell receptor beta chains below, sequenced in a study of T cell repertoires in cytomegalovirus infection. TCRdb itself ran the reads through MiXCR, one entry per CDR3 protein. The sample carries about 46,000 distinct CDR3 sequences, 20% to 25% recorded once. Their target antigens are unknown. The sequencing input was PBMCs, sequenced either directly or after in vitro stimulation (not recorded which). These receptors were obtained from a human donor in good health (CMV status not recorded). Some clones in this sample may be carry-over from other donors' samples.

The chain recombines TRBV5-1 with TRBJ2-1; TRBD1 matches at 11 bases. The germline CDR1 and CDR2 sequences are SGHRS and YFSETQ. J gave up 3 bases and V 4 bases, and 6 bases lay outside the gene matches. The CDR3 extends over 16 amino acids. The CDR3 DNA reads as TGCGCCAGCAGCACAGGACAGGGGGCGGTCTACAATGAGCAGTTCTTC. It encodes CASSTGQGAVYNEQFF.

The chain is built from TRBV2 and TRBJ1-6; perhaps TRBD1 as D (5 bases). This CDR3 has 15 residues. V gave up 8 bases and J gave up 9 bases, with 20 bases separating them. CDR1 is SNHLY, CDR2 FYNNEI, per germline. The CDR3 region is CASGFRGSNGSPLHF. The CDR3 bases are TGTGCCAGCGGTTTTCGGGGCAGTAATGGTTCACCCCTCCACTTT.

Ten or more counts support this clonotype. The V call is TRBV7-2, the J call TRBJ2-3, with 7 bases matching TRBD1. The CDR3 loop spans 15 amino acids. V lost 5 bases and J lost 6; bases outside the gene matches: 11. Germline CDR1 SGHTA, CDR2 FQGNSA. The CDR3 DNA reads TGTGCCAGCAGCCCAGACAGGGTATTAGGGGATACGCAGTATTTT. Translated, it gives CASSPDRVLGDTQYF. Using reference TRBV7-2 and TRBJ2-3 for the parts outside the CDR3, the full variable domain is GAGVSQSPSNKVTEKGKDVELRCDPISGHTALYWYRQSLGQGLEFLIYFQGNSAPDKSGLPSDRFSAERTGGSVSTLTIQRTQQEDSAVYLCASSPDRVLGDTQYFGPGTRLTVL.

The chain uses TRBV11-2 and TRBJ2-7; D ambiguous. The CDR3 spans 16 residues. Germline CDR1 reads SGHAT; CDR2 reads FQNNGV. Trimming cost V 0 bases and J 5 bases, with 17 bases left between them. CDR3 amino acids: CASSLDLAAGVHEQYF. The CDR3, as DNA: TGTGCCAGCAGCTTAGATCTTGCCGCTGGCGTCCACGAGCAGTACTTC.

The J gene is TRBJ2-1, the V gene TRBV20-1; 7 bases fit TRBD1. The V gene's germline CDR1 is DFQATT and CDR2 SNEGSKA (reference sequence). CDR3 size: 11 residues. Trimming at V came to 8 bases and at J to 7 bases, leaving 5 bases not matched to a gene. CDR3 DNA: TGCAGTAACACACAGGGGAATGAGCAGTTCTTC. It encodes CSNTQGNEQFF.

This clonotype was counted only a few times. The chain uses TRBV12-3 or TRBV12-4 and TRBJ1-1, with D possibly matching TRBD1 (6 bases). V lost 2 bases and J 3 bases, leaving 10 bases between the germline ends. This CDR3 is 14 amino acids long. The chain's CDR3 is CASSLRGGYTEAFF. CDR3 sequence (DNA): TGTGCCAGCAGTTTACGGGGGGGCTACACTGAAGCTTTCTTT.

This clonotype was recorded a few times. The chain has TRBV20-1 and TRBJ1-1, with D perhaps TRBD1 (5 bases). V shed 6 bases and J shed 4 bases, with 15 bases lying between them. CDR1 DFQATT and CDR2 SNEGSKA come from the germline V gene (reference sequence). CDR3 size: 13 residues. CDR3 loop: CSATDMSSTEAFF. The CDR3 nucleotides are TGCAGTGCAACGGACATGAGTAGCACTGAAGCTTTCTTT.

J is TRBJ2-1 and V is TRBV12-5; D not resolved. Trimming removed 7 bases from V and 1 base from J, with 5 bases in between. CDR1 LGHNT and CDR2 FRNRAP come from the germline V gene. This CDR3 is 12 amino acids long. The CDR3 DNA follows: TGTGCTAGTGCCCAATCCTACAATGAGCAGTTCTTC. As protein: CASAQSYNEQFF.

This clonotype was recorded a few times. The rearrangement joins TRBV7-2 to TRBJ2-1; 11 positions match TRBD2. The germline V gene encodes CDR1 SGHTA and CDR2 FQGNSA. The V segment lost 4 bases and the J segment 4 bases; nucleotides outside the gene matches: 6. CDR3 length: 16 residues. The CDR3 here is CASSWRTSGSYNEQFF. Written as DNA, the CDR3 is TGTGCCAGCAGCTGGAGGACTAGCGGGTCTTACAATGAGCAGTTCTTC.

The chain employs TRBV7-9 and TRBJ2-1; 11 nucleotides line up with TRBD1. CDR1 and CDR2 from the germline V gene are SEHNR and FQNEAQ (reference sequence). The CDR3 sequence is 15 residues long. J gave up 5 bases and V 4 bases, and 4 bases lay outside the gene matches. The CDR3 DNA is TGTGCCAGCAGCTGGGACAGGGGGGGCCACAATGAGCAGTTCTTC. Its protein is CASSWDRGGHNEQFF.

This clonotype was observed a few times. This chain joins TRBV4-1 and TRBJ2-7; 7 positions agree with TRBD2. Trimming took 1 base from V and 3 from J; bases not matched to a gene: 0. Per the germline V gene, CDR1 is MGHRA and CDR2 is YSYEKL. This CDR3 has 13 amino acids. The CDR3 spells CASSQGGGYEQYF. In DNA, the CDR3 is TGCGCCAGCAGCCAAGGGGGGGGCTACGAGCAGTACTTC.

The chain carries TRBV11-2 and TRBJ2-7, with D perhaps TRBD2 (6 bases). The V gene lost 7 bases and the J gene lost 4 bases, with 14 bases spanning the gap. From germline, CDR1 is SGHAT and CDR2 FQNNGV. The CDR3 consists of 13 residues. CDR3 in amino acids: CASISHAGYEQYF. Here the CDR3 DNA reads TGTGCCAGCATTTCCCACGCGGGGTACGAGCAGTACTTC.

The genes are TRBV2 and TRBJ1-6, with 7 bases identical to TRBD1. There are 16 residues in the CDR3. CDR1 and CDR2 from the germline V gene are SNHLY and FYNNEI. With 7 bases clipped from V and 10 bases from J, the junction kept 16 bases outside the gene matches. In DNA form, the CDR3 reads TGTGCCAGCATGAACGCAGGGGCAGGGGGGGCCTCACCCCTCCACTTT. It codes for CASMNAGAGGASPLHF.

This sequence joins TRBV4-3 and TRBJ2-7; D tentatively reads TRBD1 or TRBD2 (5 bases each). The V gene's germline CDR1 is LGHNA and CDR2 YSLEER. The CDR3 extends over 13 amino acids. The germline V and J ends were trimmed by 0 bases and 6 bases, with 9 bases remaining between them. Here the CDR3 DNA reads TGCGCCAGCAGCCAAGATGACGGGACCGAGCAGTACTTC. Encoded protein: CASSQDDGTEQYF.

This clonotype was counted a few times. An end of the junction does not agree with germline; a read error may underlie this. The CDR3 loop is CASSQTPSNEQYF. The DNA for the CDR3 is TGTGCCAGCAGTCAGACACCCTCCAACGAGCAGTACTTC. The chain recombines TRBV6-2 or TRBV6-3 with TRBJ2-7, with no clear D. The germline CDR1 and CDR2 sequences are MNHEY and SVGEGT. The CDR3 consists of 13 residues.

This chain links TRBV5-1 with TRBJ2-1; 7 bases are a match to TRBD2. The CDR3 extends over 15 amino acids. The germline CDR1 and CDR2 sequences are SGHRS and YFSETQ. J was trimmed by 7 bases and V by 0 bases; bases with no gene match: 7. CDR3 sequence reads: CASSLGSSGGNEQFF. CDR3 coding DNA: TGCGCCAGCAGCTTGGGTTCTAGCGGAGGGAATGAGCAGTTCTTC.

This clonotype was seen many times. The V gene is TRBV7-8, the J gene TRBJ2-5; D unresolved. Trimming took 5 bases from V and 1 from J, leaving 14 bases between them. The CDR3 sequence is 15 residues long. CDR1 and CDR2 from the germline V gene are SGHVS and FQNEAQ. CDR3 in DNA: TGTGCCAGCAGCCGCAGGCGAACGGGCCAAGAGACCCAGTACTTC. It codes for CASSRRRTGQETQYF.

The J gene is TRBJ2-5, the V gene TRBV5-6; TRBD2 is a possible D gene (6 bases). V shed 4 bases and J shed 5 bases, with 12 bases lying between them. Germline-derived CDR1 and CDR2 are SGHDT and YYEEEE. The CDR3 contains 13 residues. CDR3 residues: CASSRTTGETQYF. The CDR3 nucleotides are TGTGCCAGCAGCCGGACTACCGGGGAGACCCAGTACTTC.

This clonotype has ten or more counts. The chain carries TRBV7-8 and TRBJ2-7; D is unresolved. The germline CDR1 and CDR2 sequences are SGHVS and FQNEAQ. Trimming cost V 4 bases and J 5 bases, with 9 bases left between them. There are 12 residues in the CDR3. CDR3 in DNA: TGTGCCAGCAGCTCCGGGCGTGACGAGCAGTACTTC. Protein product: CASSSGRDEQYF.

The gene calls are TRBV7-6 and TRBJ1-3; the D is unclear. This CDR3 has 14 amino acids. Trimming pared 5 bases from V and 7 bases from J, leaving 15 bases between. Germline V lookup: CDR1 SGHVS, CDR2 FNYEAQ. The CDR3 spells CASSPGPAGNTIYF. For the CDR3, the DNA is TGTGCCAGCAGCCCGGGCCCAGCGGGGAACACCATATATTTT.

The CDR3 sequence: CATSRWGEDDEQFF. The CDR3 bases are TGTGCCACATCACGTTGGGGTGAAGACGATGAGCAGTTCTTC. The chain couples TRBV2 to TRBJ2-1; D not resolved. CDR3 length: 14 amino acids. The germline V gene has CDR1 SNHLY and CDR2 FYNNEI. V lost 10 bases, J lost 8 bases, and 21 bases lay in between. The entire variable domain, with the rest obtained from reference TRBV2 and TRBJ2-1, is as follows: EPEVTQTPSHQVTQMGQEVILRCVPISNHLYFYWYRQILGQKVEFLVSFYNNEISEKSEIFDDQFSVERPDGSNFTLKIRSTKLEDSAMYFCATSRWGEDDEQFFGPGTRLTVL.

This clonotype was found a few times. The chain joins TRBV4-3 to TRBJ2-3; D unresolved. Germline V CDR1 and CDR2: LGHNA, YSLEER. Between the trimmed V and J ends, which lost 0 bases and 2 bases, there was a span of 6 bases. The CDR3 totals 14 residues. The CDR3 region is CASSQDPATDTQYF. CDR3 sequence (DNA): TGCGCCAGCAGCCAAGATCCGGCCACAGATACGCAGTATTTT.

The chain links TRBV10-3 to TRBJ2-1, with 16 bases that match TRBD2. Trimming took 4 bases from V and 7 from J; bases not matched to a gene: 4. Per the germline V gene, CDR1 is ENHRY and CDR2 is SYGVKD. The CDR3 loop spans 16 amino acids. CDR3 nucleotide sequence: TGTGCCATCAGTGGGGGACTAGCGGGAGGGGGGAATGAGCAGTTCTTC. Translation gives CAISGGLAGGGNEQFF.

This clonotype showed up just a few times. This sequence joins TRBV6-6 and TRBJ2-7; D unclear. The ends were cut back, 8 bases at V and 6 bases at J, with 17 bases in the middle. The CDR3 has 13 residues. Per the germline V gene, CDR1 is MNHNY and CDR2 is SVGAGI (reference sequence). CDR3 residues: CASLPSRFLEQYF. CDR3 nucleotide sequence: TGTGCCAGCCTTCCTTCTAGGTTCCTCGAGCAGTACTTC.

This clonotype was found many times. The chain employs TRBV12-3 or TRBV12-4 and TRBJ2-1; unclear D gene. V shed 5 bases and J shed 4 bases, with 9 bases lying between them. The CDR3 is 13 residues long. The CDR3 nucleotides are TGTGCCAGCAGTCCACGTCCATACAATGAGCAGTTCTTC. Protein sequence: CASSPRPYNEQFF.

The chain has TRBV7-2 and TRBJ2-7; 9 nucleotides align to TRBD2. Germline V gene lookup returns CDR1 SGHTA and CDR2 FQGNSA. V dropped 2 bases and J dropped 6; count of bases not matched to a gene: 11. The CDR3 spans 16 residues. The CDR3 DNA is TGTGCCAGCAGCTTACCCCGGGGTAGCGGGAGAGGCGAGCAGTACTTC. Protein sequence: CASSLPRGSGRGEQYF.

This clonotype was counted only a few times. V usage is TRBV18 and J usage is TRBJ2-7, with D unresolved. Germline V gene data show CDR1 as KGHSH and CDR2 as LQKENI. CDR3 length: 16 residues. V lost 0 bases, J lost 1 base, and 13 bases lay in between. In DNA form, the CDR3 reads TGTGCCAGCTCACCACCGACGACAAAAGGGTCCTACGAGCAGTACTTC. Its protein is CASSPPTTKGSYEQYF.

The chain links TRBV6-2 or TRBV6-3 to TRBJ2-1; TRBD2 agrees at 11 bases. V trimming: 7 bases; J trimming: 8 bases; junction bases outside the gene matches: 22. This CDR3 region has 19 residues. Germline CDR1 is MNHEY and CDR2 is SVGEGT. CDR3 coding DNA: TGTGCCAGCACCCGTAGCGGGAGGGCCGCTACTTGGTTTAAGGATGAGCAGTTCTTC. Protein sequence: CASTRSGRAATWFKDEQFF.

The chain joins TRBV6-6 to TRBJ2-7; tentatively, D is TRBD1 (6 bases). CDR3 length equals 14 residues. From germline, CDR1 is MNHNY and CDR2 SVGAGI (reference sequence). The germline V and J ends were trimmed by 5 bases and 3 bases, with 14 bases remaining between them. The CDR3 here is CASSAQGSYYEQYF. CDR3 nucleotides: TGTGCCAGCAGTGCCCAGGGGTCCTACTACGAGCAGTACTTC.

This clonotype was counted a few times. The chain uses TRBV2 and TRBJ2-5, with D unresolved. Trimming took off 5 bases at V and 7 bases at J, with 11 bases between the two ends. This CDR3 spans 12 amino acids. The germline V gene has CDR1 SNHLY and CDR2 FYNNEI. Written as DNA, the CDR3 is TGTGCCAGCAGTATCGGGCCTGGGACCCAGTACTTC. It codes for CASSIGPGTQYF.

In this sample, this clonotype turned up many times. The chain links TRBV7-2 to TRBJ1-3; unclear D gene. The CDR3 is 15 residues long. Per the germline V gene, CDR1 is SGHTA and CDR2 is FQGNSA. Between the trimmed V and J ends, which lost 1 base and 0 bases, there was a span of 7 bases. The CDR3 DNA reads TGTGCCAGCAGCTTAGGGAGGGTCTCTGGAAACACCATATATTTT. Its protein is CASSLGRVSGNTIYF.

This clonotype has more than one count but fewer than ten. The chain uses TRBV7-7 and TRBJ2-5; TRBD2 matches at 11 bases. Trimming took 5 bases from V and 7 from J; bases not matched to a gene: 12. Germline-derived CDR1 and CDR2 are SSHAT and FNYEAQ (reference sequence). This CDR3 contains 16 residues. The CDR3 here is CASSLSSGGPSGTQYF. CDR3 coding DNA: TGTGCCAGCAGCCTCTCTAGCGGGGGGCCGAGCGGGACCCAGTACTTC.